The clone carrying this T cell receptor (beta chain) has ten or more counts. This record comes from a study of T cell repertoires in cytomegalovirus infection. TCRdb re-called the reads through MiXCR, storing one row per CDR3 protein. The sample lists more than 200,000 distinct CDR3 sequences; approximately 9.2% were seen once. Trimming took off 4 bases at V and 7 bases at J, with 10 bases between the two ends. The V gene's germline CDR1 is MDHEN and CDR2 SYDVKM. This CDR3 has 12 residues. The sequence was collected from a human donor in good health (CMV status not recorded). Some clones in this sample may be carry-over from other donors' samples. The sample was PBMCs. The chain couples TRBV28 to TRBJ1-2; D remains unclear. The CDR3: CASSSLKGGYTF. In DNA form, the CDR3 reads TGTGCCAGCAGTTCCTTAAAGGGTGGCTACACCTTC.